This note documents a single T cell receptor (beta chain) sequence. These data are taken from a study of T cells in Graves' hyperthyroidism and ophthalmopathy. Amplified regions were TCR beta CDR3 sequences from RNA transcripts. The primer set for the first-round RT-PCR of the TCR CDR3 was HTBI. TCRdb reanalysed the multiplex PCR reads using MiXCR and keeps one entry per CDR3 protein. The sample lists approximately 210,000 distinct CDR3 sequences; 17% were seen once. Germline assignment: CDR1 SGHAT and CDR2 FQNNGV. The CDR3 totals 15 residues. J was trimmed by 4 bases and V by 5 bases; bases with no gene match: 7.

V gene TRBV11-2 combines with J gene TRBJ2-5; 10 bases align to TRBD1. This clonotype originated in a man aged 45-65 years with Graves' hyperthyroidism. Sequenced input: blood. The CDR3 DNA follows: TGTGCCAGCAGCCTATGGGGACAGGGGCGAGAGACCCAGTACTTC. Translated, it gives CASSLWGQGRETQYF.